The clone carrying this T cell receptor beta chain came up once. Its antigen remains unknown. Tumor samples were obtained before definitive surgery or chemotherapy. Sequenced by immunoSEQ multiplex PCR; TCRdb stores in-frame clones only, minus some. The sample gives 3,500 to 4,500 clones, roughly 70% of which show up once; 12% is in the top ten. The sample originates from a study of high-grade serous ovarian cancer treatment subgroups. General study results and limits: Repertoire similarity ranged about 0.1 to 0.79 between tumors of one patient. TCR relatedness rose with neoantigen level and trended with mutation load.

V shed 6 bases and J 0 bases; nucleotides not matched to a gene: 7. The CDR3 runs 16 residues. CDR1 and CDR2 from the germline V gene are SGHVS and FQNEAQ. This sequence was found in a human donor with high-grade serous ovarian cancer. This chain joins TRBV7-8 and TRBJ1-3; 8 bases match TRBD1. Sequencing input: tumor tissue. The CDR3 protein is CASSLRDRNSGNTIYF. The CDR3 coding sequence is TGTGCCAGCAGTCTCCGGGACAGGAACTCTGGAAACACCATATATTTT. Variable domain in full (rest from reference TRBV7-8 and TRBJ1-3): GAGVSQSPRYKVAKRGQDVALRCDPISGHVSLFWYQQALGQGPEFLTYFQNEAQLDKSGLPSDRFFAERPEGSVSTLKIQRTQQEDSAVYLCASSLRDRNSGNTIYFGEGSWLTVV.